This TCR beta chain was observed in a study of blood T cell repertoires in COVID-19. The V gene's germline CDR1 is SGHRS and CDR2 YFSETQ. The germline V and J ends were trimmed by 4 bases and 5 bases, with 13 bases remaining between them. The CDR3 length is 13 residues. This clone came up once. Repertoires were generated with immunoSEQ multiplex PCR, while TCRdb's copy carries only in-frame clones and drops some. The sample holds 150,000 to 200,000 clones, about 80% seen once. The chain has TRBV5-1 and TRBJ2-7, with D tentatively TRBD1 (5 bases). The origin of this receptor is a man aged 55 to 70 with acute or convalescent COVID-19. Material: peripheral blood. CDR3 sequence: CASSVRANNEQYF. As DNA, the CDR3 is TGCGCCAGCAGCGTCAGGGCAAATAACGAGCAGTACTTC.